This paragraph reports one T cell receptor beta chain. Its target is not known. This sample was included in a study of vaccination effects on CD4 cells after COVID-19. Data came from immunoSEQ multiplex PCR; TCRdb stores just in-frame clones and leaves some out. The sample has 13,000 to 15,000 clones; roughly four fifths are singletons. Under the ViraFEST assay, PBMC were stimulated with viral peptide pools so that antigen-specific CD4+ T cells expanded. Sequencing was performed afterwards. Scientists isolated CD4+ T cells after a roughly 9-day culture period ended. PCR-confirmed SARS-CoV-2 infection occurred in the person between March and December 2020. It was two doses of either the BNT162b2 or mRNA-1273 vaccine that participants received. V lost 2 bases to trimming and J lost 2 bases, with 15 bases between them. Germline CDR1 MNHNY, CDR2 SVGAGI (reference sequence). The CDR3 has 16 residues.

J is TRBJ1-2 and V is TRBV6-6; maybe TRBD1 (5 bases). This TCR came from a human donor who had a prior SARS-CoV-2 infection. Sequencing used CD4+ T cells from PBMCs cultured with HCoV-NL63 spike peptides, obtained after COVID-19 vaccination. CDR3 residues: CASSYLDLGENYGYTF. The DNA of the CDR3 is TGTGCCAGCAGTTACCTGGACCTAGGGGAAAACTATGGCTACACCTTC.